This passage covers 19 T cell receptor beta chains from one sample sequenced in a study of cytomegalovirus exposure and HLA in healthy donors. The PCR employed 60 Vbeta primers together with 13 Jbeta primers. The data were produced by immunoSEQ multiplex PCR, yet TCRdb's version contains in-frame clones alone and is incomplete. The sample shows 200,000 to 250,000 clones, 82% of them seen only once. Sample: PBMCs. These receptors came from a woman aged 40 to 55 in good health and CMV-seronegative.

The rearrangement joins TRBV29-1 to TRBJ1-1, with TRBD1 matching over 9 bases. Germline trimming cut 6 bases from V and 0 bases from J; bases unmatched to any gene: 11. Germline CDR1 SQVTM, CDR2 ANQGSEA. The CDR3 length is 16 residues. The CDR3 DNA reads TGCAGCGTGGACCCTCGGGACAGGGCCATGAACACTGAAGCTTTCTTT. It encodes CSVDPRDRAMNTEAFF.

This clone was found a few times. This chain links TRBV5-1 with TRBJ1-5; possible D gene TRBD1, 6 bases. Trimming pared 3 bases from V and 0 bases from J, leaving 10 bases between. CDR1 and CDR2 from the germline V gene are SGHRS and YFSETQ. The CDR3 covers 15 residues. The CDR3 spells CASSSTGHSNQPQHF. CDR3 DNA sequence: TGCGCCAGCAGCTCTACAGGGCATAGCAATCAGCCCCAGCATTTT.

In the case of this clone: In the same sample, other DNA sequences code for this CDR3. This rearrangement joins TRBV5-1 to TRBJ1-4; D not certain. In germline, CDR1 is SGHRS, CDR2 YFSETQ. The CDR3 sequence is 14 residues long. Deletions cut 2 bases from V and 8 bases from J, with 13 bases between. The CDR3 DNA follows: TGCGCCAGCAGCTTAGGGCGGGCAAGGGAAAAACTGTTTTTT. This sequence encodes CASSLGRAREKLFF. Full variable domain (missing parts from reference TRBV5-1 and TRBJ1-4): KAGVTQTPRYLIKTRGQQVTLSCSPISGHRSVSWYQQTPGQGLQFLFEYFSETQRNKGNFPGRFSGRQFSNSRSEMNVSTLELGDSALYLCASSLGRAREKLFFGSGTQLSVL.

The CDR3 nucleotides read TGTGCCAGCAGTGAAGCGCTTCTTAGGGCAGGGGAGGGACAGCCCCAGCATTTT. Encoded protein: CASSEALLRAGEGQPQHF. The rearrangement links TRBV2 to TRBJ1-5; perhaps TRBD1 as D (6 bases). The CDR3 sequence is 18 residues long. Trimming removed 0 bases from V and 7 bases from J, with 22 bases in between. Germline V gene data show CDR1 as SNHLY and CDR2 as FYNNEI.

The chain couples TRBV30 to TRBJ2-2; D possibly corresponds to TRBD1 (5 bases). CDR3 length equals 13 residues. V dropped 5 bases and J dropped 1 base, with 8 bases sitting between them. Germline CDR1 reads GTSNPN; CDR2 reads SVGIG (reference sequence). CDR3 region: CAWLTGNTGELFF. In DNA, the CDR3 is TGTGCCTGGCTTACAGGGAACACCGGGGAGCTGTTTTTT.

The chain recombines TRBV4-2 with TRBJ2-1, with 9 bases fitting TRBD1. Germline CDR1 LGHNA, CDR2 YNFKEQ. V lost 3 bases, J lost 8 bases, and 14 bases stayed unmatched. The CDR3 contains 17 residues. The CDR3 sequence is CASSQGVGDRAWYEQFF. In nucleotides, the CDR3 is TGTGCCAGCAGCCAGGGGGTAGGGGACAGGGCGTGGTATGAGCAGTTCTTC.

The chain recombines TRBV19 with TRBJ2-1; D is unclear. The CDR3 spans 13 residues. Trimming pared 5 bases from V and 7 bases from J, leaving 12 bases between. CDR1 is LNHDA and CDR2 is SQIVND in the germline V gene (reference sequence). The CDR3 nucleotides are TGTGCCAGTAGTTTGACCTTCGGGAATGAGCAGTTCTTC. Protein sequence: CASSLTFGNEQFF.

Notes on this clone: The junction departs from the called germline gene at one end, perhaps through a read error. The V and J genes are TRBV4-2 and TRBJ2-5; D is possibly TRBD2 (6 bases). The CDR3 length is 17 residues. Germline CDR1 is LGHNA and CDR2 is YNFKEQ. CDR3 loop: CASSQEAGAGPEEAQYF. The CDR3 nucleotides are TGTGCCAGCAGCCAAGAGGCCGGAGCGGGCCCGGAAGAGGCCCAGTACTTC.

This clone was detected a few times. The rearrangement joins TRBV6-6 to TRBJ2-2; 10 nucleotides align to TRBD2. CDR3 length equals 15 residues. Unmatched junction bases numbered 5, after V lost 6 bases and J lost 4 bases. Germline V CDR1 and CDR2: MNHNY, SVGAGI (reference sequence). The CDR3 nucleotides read TGTGCCAGCAGGAAGCGGGAGGGCCCCACCGGGGAGCTGTTTTTT. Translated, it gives CASRKREGPTGELFF.

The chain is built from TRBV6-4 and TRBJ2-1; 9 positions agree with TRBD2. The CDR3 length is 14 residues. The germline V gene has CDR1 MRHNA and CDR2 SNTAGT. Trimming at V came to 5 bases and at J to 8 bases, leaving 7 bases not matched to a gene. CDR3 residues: CASSSLAGGYEQFF. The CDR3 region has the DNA TGTGCCAGCAGTTCACTTGCGGGAGGGTATGAGCAGTTCTTC.

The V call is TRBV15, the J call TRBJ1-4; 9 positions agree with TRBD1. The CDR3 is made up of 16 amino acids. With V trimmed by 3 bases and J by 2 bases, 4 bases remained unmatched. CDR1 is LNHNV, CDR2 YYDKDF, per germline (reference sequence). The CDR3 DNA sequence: TGTGCCACCAGCAGGCTACAGGGGGCTACTAATGAAAAACTGTTTTTT. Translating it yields CATSRLQGATNEKLFF.

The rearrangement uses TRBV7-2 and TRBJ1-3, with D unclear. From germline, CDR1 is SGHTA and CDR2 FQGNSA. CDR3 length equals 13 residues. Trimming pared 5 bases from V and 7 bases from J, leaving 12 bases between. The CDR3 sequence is CASSERERNTIYF. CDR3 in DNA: TGTGCCAGCAGCGAGAGGGAGCGGAACACCATATATTTT.

CDR3: CASSLTGAGANVLTF. CDR3 sequence (DNA): TGTGCCAGCAGTCTTACAGGGGCTGGGGCCAACGTCCTGACTTTC. The chain joins TRBV27 to TRBJ2-6, with TRBD1 identical over 7 bases. Germline V lookup: CDR1 MNHEY, CDR2 SMNVEV (reference sequence). The V and J ends lost 5 bases and 2 bases, in that order; junction bases with no gene match: 3. The CDR3 runs 15 residues.

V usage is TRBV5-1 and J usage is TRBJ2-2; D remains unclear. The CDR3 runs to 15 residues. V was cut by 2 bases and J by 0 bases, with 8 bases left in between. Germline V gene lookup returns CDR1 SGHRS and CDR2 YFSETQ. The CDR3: CASSFPDSNTGELFF. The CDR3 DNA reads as TGCGCCAGCAGCTTCCCAGACTCGAACACCGGGGAGCTGTTTTTT.

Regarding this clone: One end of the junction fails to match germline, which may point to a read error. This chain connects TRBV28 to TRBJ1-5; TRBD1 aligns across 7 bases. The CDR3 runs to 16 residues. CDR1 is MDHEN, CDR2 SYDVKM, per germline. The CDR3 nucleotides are TGTACCAGCAGTCCCCCGGGCAGGGGGGTTTATCAGCCCCAGCATTTT. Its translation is CTSSPPGRGVYQPQHF.

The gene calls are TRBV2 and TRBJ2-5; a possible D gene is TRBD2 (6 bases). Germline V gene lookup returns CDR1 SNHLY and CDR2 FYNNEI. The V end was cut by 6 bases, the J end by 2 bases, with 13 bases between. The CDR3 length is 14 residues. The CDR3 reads CASSHLAKQETQYF. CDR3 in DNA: TGTGCCAGCAGCCACCTAGCGAAGCAAGAGACCCAGTACTTC.

In nucleotides, the CDR3 is TGTGCCAGCAACCCGACCGGACTGAGGCCTGGGGCCAACGTCCTGACTTTC. It encodes CASNPTGLRPGANVLTF. The V gene is TRBV28, the J gene TRBJ2-6, with D maybe TRBD2 (5 bases). The CDR3 spans 17 residues. V dropped 7 bases and J dropped 2 bases, with 18 bases sitting between them. The germline CDR1 and CDR2 sequences are MDHEN and SYDVKM.

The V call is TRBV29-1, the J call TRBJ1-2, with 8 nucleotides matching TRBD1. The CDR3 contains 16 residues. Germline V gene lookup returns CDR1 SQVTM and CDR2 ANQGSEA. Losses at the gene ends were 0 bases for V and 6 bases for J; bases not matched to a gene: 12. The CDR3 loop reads CSVEEGQGAVADGYTF. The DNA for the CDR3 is TGCAGCGTTGAAGAAGGGCAGGGGGCAGTCGCGGATGGCTACACCTTC.

CDR3 region: CASIWASGPYEQYF. The CDR3, as DNA: TGTGCCAGCATCTGGGCTAGCGGACCCTACGAGCAGTACTTC. The V call is TRBV2, the J call TRBJ2-7; 7 bases agree with TRBD2. J lost 2 bases, V lost 7 bases, and 8 bases had no gene match. Germline V lookup: CDR1 SNHLY, CDR2 FYNNEI. The CDR3 runs 14 residues.